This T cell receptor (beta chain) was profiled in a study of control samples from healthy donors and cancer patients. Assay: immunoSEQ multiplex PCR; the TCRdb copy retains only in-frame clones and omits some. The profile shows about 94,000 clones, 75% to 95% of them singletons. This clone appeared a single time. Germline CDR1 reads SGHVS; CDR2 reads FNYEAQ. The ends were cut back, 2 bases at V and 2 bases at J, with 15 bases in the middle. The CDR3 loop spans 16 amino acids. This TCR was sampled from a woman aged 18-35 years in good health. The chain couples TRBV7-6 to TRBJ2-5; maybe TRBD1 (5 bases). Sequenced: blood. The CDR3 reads CASSLLSREDQETQYF. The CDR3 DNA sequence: TGTGCCAGCAGCTTATTGTCCAGGGAAGATCAAGAGACCCAGTACTTC.